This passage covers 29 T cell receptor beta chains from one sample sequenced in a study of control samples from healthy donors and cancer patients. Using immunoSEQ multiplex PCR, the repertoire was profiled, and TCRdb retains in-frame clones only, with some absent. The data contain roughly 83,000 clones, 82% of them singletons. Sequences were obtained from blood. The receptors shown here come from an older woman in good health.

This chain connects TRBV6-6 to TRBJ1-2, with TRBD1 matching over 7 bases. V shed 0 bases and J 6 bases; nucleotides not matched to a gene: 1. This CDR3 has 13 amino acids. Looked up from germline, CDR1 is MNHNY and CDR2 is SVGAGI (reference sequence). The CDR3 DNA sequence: TGTGCCAGCAGTTACTCGCAGGGGGATGGCTACACCTTC. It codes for CASSYSQGDGYTF.

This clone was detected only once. The CDR3 nucleotides are TGTGCCAGCAGTTCGGCGGGGCCGTACGAGCAGTACTTC. Translated: CASSSAGPYEQYF. The chain is built from TRBV6-5 and TRBJ2-7, with TRBD2 as a possible D gene (6 bases). This CDR3 has 13 amino acids. Per germline, CDR1 MNHEY and CDR2 SVGAGI. Trimming took off 4 bases at V and 4 bases at J, with 11 bases between the two ends.

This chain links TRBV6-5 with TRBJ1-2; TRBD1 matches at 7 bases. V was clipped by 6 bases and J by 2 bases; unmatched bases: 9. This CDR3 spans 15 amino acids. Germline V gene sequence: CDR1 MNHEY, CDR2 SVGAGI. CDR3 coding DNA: TGTGCCAGCAGGGCACCTCGACAGGGCAACTATGGCTACACCTTC. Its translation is CASRAPRQGNYGYTF.

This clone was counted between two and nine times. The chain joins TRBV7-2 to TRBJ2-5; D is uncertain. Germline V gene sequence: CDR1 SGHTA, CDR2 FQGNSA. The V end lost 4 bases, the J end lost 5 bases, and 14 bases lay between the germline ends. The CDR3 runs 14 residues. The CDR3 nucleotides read TGTGCCAGCAGCTACAGTCGCCTTGGGGAGACCCAGTACTTC. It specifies CASSYSRLGETQYF.

CDR3 protein: CASSLVSGSGANVLTF. In DNA, the CDR3 is TGTGCCAGCAGCTTAGTCTCGGGGTCTGGGGCCAACGTCCTGACTTTC. The chain recombines TRBV7-8 with TRBJ2-6; D perhaps matches TRBD2 (5 bases). V was shortened by 1 base and J by 1 base, with 8 bases between the two germline ends. Germline CDR1 SGHVS, CDR2 FQNEAQ. The CDR3 contains 16 residues.

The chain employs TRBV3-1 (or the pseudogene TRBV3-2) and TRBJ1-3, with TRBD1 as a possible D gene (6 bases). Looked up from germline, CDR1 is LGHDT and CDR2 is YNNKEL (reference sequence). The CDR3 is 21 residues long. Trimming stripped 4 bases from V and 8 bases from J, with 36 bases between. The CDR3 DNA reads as TGTGCCAGCAGCCCACACATTAAATACAGAAACAGGGCGATAAGTACGGACACCATATATTTT. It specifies CASSPHIKYRNRAISTDTIYF.

DNA of the CDR3: TGTGCCAGCAGCCCCCAGGAGGTCTTCAATTCACCCCTCCACTTT. Translating gives CASSPQEVFNSPLHF. The chain employs TRBV11-2 and TRBJ1-6; D gene unclear. V was cut by 5 bases and J by 7 bases, with 15 bases left in between. This CDR3 is built from 15 residues. CDR1 and CDR2 (germline): SGHAT, FQNNGV.

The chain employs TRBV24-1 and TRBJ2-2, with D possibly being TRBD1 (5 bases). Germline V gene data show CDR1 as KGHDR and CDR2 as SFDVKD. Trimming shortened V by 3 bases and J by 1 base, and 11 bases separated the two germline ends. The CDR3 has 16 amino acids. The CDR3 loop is CATSDEGAWNTGELFF. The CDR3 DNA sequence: TGTGCCACCAGTGATGAAGGGGCCTGGAACACCGGGGAGCTGTTTTTT.

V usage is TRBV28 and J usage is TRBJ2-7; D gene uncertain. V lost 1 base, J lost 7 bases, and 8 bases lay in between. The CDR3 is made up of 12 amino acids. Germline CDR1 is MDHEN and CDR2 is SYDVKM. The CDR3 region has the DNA TGTGCCAGCAGTTTATTATTTGGGGAGCAGTACTTC. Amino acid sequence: CASSLLFGEQYF.

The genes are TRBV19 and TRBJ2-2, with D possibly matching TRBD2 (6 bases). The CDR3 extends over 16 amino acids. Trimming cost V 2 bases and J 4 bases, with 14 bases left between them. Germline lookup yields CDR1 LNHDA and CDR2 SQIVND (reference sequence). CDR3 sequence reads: CASSIRDGRGTGELFF. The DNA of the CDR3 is TGTGCCAGTAGTATACGGGACGGGAGAGGCACCGGGGAGCTGTTTTTT.

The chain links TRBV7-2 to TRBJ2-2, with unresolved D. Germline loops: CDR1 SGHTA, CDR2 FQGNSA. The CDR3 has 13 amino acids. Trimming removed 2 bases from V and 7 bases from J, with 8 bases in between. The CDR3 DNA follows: TGTGCCAGCAGCTTAATGCGTAGCGGGGAGCTGTTTTTT. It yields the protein CASSLMRSGELFF.

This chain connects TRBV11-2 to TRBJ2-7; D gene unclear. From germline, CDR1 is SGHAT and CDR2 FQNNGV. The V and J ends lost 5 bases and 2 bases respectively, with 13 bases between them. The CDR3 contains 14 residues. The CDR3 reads CASSPSVATYEQYF. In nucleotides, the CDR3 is TGTGCCAGCAGCCCATCCGTCGCCACCTACGAGCAGTACTTC.

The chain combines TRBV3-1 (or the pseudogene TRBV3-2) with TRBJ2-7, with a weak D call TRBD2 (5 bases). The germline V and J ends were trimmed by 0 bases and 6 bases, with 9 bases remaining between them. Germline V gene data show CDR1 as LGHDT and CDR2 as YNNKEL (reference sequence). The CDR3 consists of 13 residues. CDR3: CASSQDRRREQYF. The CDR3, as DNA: TGTGCCAGCAGCCAAGATCGGAGGCGCGAGCAGTACTTC.

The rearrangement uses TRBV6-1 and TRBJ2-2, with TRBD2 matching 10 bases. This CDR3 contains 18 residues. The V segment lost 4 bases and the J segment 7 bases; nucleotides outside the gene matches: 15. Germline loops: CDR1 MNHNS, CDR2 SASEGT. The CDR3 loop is CASSVEVRWLAGDGELFF. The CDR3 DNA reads TGTGCCAGCAGTGTCGAGGTGCGGTGGCTAGCGGGGGACGGGGAGCTGTTTTTT.

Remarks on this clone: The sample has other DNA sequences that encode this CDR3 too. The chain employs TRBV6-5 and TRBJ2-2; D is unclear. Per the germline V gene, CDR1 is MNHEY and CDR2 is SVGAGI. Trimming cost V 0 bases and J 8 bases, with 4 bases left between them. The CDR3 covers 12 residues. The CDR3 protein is CASSYSTGELFF. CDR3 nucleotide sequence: TGTGCCAGCAGTTACTCGACAGGGGAGCTGTTTTTT.

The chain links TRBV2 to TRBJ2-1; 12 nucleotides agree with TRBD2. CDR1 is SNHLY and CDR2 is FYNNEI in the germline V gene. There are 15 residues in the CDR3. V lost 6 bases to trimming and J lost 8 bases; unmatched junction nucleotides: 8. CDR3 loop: CASSPSGGASYEQFF. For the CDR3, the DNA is TGTGCCAGCAGCCCTAGCGGGGGGGCCAGCTATGAGCAGTTCTTC.

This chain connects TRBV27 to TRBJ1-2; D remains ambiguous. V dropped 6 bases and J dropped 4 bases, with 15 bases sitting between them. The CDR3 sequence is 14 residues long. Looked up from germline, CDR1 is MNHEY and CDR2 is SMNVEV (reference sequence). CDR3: CASSRRGGPYGYTF. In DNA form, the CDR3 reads TGTGCCAGCAGCCGACGAGGTGGGCCCTATGGCTACACCTTC.

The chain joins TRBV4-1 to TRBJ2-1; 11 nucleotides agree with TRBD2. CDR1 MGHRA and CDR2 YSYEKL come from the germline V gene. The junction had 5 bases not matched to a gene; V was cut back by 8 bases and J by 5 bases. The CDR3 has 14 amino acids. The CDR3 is CASGGTSGNNEQFF. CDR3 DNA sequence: TGCGCCAGCGGAGGGACTAGCGGTAACAATGAGCAGTTCTTC.

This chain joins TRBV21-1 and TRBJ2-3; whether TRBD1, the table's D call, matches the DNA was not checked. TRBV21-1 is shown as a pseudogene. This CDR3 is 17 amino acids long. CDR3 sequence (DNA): TGTGCCAGCAGCAAAGCGGAGGGACAGGGTTGGGAAGATACGCAGTATTTT. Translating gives CASSKAEGQGWEDTQYF.

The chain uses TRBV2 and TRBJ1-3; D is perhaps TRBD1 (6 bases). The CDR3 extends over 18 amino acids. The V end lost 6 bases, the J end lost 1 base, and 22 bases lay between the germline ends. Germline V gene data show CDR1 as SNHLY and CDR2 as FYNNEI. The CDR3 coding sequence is TGTGCCAGCAGCCTACGACACAGTTTACAGGGATCTGGAAACACCATATATTTT. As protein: CASSLRHSLQGSGNTIYF.

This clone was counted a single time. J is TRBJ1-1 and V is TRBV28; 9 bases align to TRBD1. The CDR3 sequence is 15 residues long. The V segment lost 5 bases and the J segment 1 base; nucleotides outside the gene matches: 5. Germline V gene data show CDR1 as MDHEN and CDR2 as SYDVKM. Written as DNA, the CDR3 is TGTGCCAGCAGTCTTACAGGGGGCAGGAACACTGAAGCTTTCTTT. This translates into CASSLTGGRNTEAFF.

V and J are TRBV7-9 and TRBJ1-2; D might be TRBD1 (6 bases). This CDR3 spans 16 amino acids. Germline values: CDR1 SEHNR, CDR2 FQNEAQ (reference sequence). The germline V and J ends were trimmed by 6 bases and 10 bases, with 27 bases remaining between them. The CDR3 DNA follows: TGTGCCAGCAGTTCCGAGAGGGGGGGTATTGACGAAGACTACACCTTC. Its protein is CASSSERGGIDEDYTF.

Here the CDR3 DNA reads TGTGCCAGCAGCCAACGGGGTAGCGGGGGCACAGATACGCAGTATTTT. Encoded protein: CASSQRGSGGTDTQYF. The chain links TRBV3-1 (or the pseudogene TRBV3-2) to TRBJ2-3; 8 bases line up with TRBD2. V shed 2 bases and J 1 base; nucleotides not matched to a gene: 5. Germline V gives CDR1 LGHDT, CDR2 YNNKEL (reference sequence). The CDR3 is 16 residues long.

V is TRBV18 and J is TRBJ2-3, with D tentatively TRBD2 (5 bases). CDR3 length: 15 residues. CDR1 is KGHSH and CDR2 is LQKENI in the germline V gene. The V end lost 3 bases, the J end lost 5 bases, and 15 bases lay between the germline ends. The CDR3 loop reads CASSPPGKSGDTQYF. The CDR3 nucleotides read TGTGCCAGCTCACCCCCGGGGAAAAGTGGAGATACGCAGTATTTT.

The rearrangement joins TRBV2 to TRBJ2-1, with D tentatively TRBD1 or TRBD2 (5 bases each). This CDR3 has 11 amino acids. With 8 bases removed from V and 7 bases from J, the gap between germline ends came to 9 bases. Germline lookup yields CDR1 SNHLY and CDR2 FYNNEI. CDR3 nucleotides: TGTGCCAGCGAGGGGAGAAATGAGCAGTTCTTC. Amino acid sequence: CASEGRNEQFF.

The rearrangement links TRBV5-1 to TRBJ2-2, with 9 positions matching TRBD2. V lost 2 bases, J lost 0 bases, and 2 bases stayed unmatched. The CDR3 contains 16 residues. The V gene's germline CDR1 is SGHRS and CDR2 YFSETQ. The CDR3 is CASSFLAGPNTGELFF. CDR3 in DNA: TGCGCCAGCAGCTTCCTAGCGGGACCGAACACCGGGGAGCTGTTTTTT. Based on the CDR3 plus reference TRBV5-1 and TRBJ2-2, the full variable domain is KAGVTQTPRYLIKTRGQQVTLSCSPISGHRSVSWYQQTPGQGLQFLFEYFSETQRNKGNFPGRFSGRQFSNSRSEMNVSTLELGDSALYLCASSFLAGPNTGELFFGEGSRLTVL.

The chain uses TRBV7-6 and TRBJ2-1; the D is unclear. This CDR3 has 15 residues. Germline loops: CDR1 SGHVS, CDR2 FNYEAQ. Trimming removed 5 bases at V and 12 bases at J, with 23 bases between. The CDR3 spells CASSLDLGFTMRQFF. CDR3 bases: TGTGCCAGCAGCCTAGACTTGGGATTTACAATGAGGCAGTTCTTC.

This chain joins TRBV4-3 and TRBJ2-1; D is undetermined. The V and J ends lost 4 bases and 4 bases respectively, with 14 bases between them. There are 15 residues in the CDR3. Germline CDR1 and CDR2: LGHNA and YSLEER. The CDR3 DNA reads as TGCGCCAGCAGCCCCGAGTGGGGTGGATACAATGAGCAGTTCTTC. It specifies CASSPEWGGYNEQFF.

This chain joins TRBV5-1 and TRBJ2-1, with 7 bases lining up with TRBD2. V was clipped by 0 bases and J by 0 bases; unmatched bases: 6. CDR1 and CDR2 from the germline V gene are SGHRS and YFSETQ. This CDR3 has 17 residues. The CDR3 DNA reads TGCGCCAGCAGCTTGGGGAGCGGGGATAGCTCCTACAATGAGCAGTTCTTC. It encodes CASSLGSGDSSYNEQFF.